The 22 T cell receptor beta chains in this list originate from one sample, sequenced in a study of blood T cell repertoires in COVID-19. Clones were sequenced by immunoSEQ multiplex PCR, and TCRdb holds only the in-frame ones, with some missing. This sample has some 390,000 clones, with 75% to 90% found just once. The sample was PBMCs or T cells enriched from blood (not recorded which). The receptors derive from a man younger than 40 who had recovered from COVID-19.

This clone came up once. The chain has TRBV12-3 or TRBV12-4 and TRBJ2-3; D is possibly TRBD2 (6 bases). The germline V and J ends were trimmed by 5 bases and 4 bases, with 10 bases remaining between them. The CDR3 covers 13 residues. As DNA, the CDR3 is TGTGCCAGCAGTGGGGGGTCTCCAGATACGCAGTATTTT. Translating it yields CASSGGSPDTQYF.

This sequence joins TRBV30 and TRBJ2-1; TRBD2 matches 7 bases. The V gene end was trimmed by 5 bases and the J gene end by 13 bases; junction bases not matched to a gene: 8. The germline V gene has CDR1 GTSNPN and CDR2 SVGIG (reference sequence). The CDR3 consists of 11 residues. The CDR3 DNA reads as TGTGCCTGGTCTAGCGGACGGCCCCAGTTCTTC. This gives the protein CAWSSGRPQFF.

CDR3 sequence (DNA): TGTGCCAGCAGCGTAGGAATTGGGGGACAGAGATACGAGCAGTACTTC. Amino acids: CASSVGIGGQRYEQYF. The chain joins TRBV9 to TRBJ2-7, with 7 bases fitting TRBD1. The CDR3 runs to 16 residues. V lost 0 bases to trimming and J lost 4 bases; unmatched junction nucleotides: 10. The germline V gene has CDR1 SGDLS and CDR2 YYNGEE.

V gene TRBV7-9 combines with J gene TRBJ2-1, with a weak D call TRBD2 (5 bases). Trimming left V 8 bases short and J 8 bases short, with 7 bases between. The CDR3 has 10 residues. Germline V gene lookup returns CDR1 SEHNR and CDR2 FQNEAQ (reference sequence). The CDR3 sequence is CASGRDEQFF. The CDR3 region has the DNA TGTGCCAGCGGGCGGGATGAGCAGTTCTTC.

V and J are TRBV19 and TRBJ1-2; TRBD1 aligns across 7 bases. J lost 3 bases, V lost 4 bases, and 8 bases had no gene match. This CDR3 has 15 amino acids. Germline assignment: CDR1 LNHDA and CDR2 SQIVND (reference sequence). DNA of the CDR3: TGTGCCAGTAGTAAGGCCGGACAGGTTCACTATGGCTACACCTTC. Residues: CASSKAGQVHYGYTF. The variable domain in full, completed from reference TRBV19 and TRBJ1-2, reads DGGITQSPKYLFRKEGQNVTLSCEQNLNHDAMYWYRQDPGQGLRLIYYSQIVNDFQKGDIAEGYSVSREKKESFPLTVTSAQKNPTAFYLCASSKAGQVHYGYTFGSGTRLTVV.

The rearrangement uses TRBV28 and TRBJ1-1, with unresolved D. Germline assignment: CDR1 MDHEN and CDR2 SYDVKM. This CDR3 region has 15 residues. V lost 3 bases and J lost 0, with 11 bases in between. CDR3 nucleotide sequence: TGTGCCAGCAGTTTTCGGGGAGGGCTGAACACTGAAGCTTTCTTT. Its translation: CASSFRGGLNTEAFF.

The chain employs TRBV28 and TRBJ2-3, with 12 positions matching TRBD2. Germline values: CDR1 MDHEN, CDR2 SYDVKM. This CDR3 is built from 13 residues. The CDR3 DNA reads TGTGCTTCACTAGCGGGGGGTTATGGTACGCAGTATTTT. Translating it yields CASLAGGYGTQYF. The whole variable domain, remainder taken from reference TRBV28 and TRBJ2-3, is DVKVTQSSRYLVKRTGEKVFLECVQDMDHENMFWYRQDPGLGLRLIYFSYDVKMKEKGDIPEGYSVSREKKERFSLILESASTNQTSMYLCASLAGGYGTQYFGPGTRLTVL.

The V and J genes are TRBV5-1 and TRBJ2-4, with 7 bases that match TRBD1. From germline, CDR1 is SGHRS and CDR2 YFSETQ. J was trimmed by 9 bases and V by 4 bases; bases with no gene match: 10. The CDR3 covers 14 residues. The CDR3 nucleotides are TGCGCCAGCAGCAGAGACAGGGCATGGAGCATTCAGTACTTC. It codes for CASSRDRAWSIQYF.

The rearrangement uses TRBV15 and TRBJ2-7, with 10 bases that match TRBD1. The CDR3 consists of 15 residues. CDR1 is LNHNV, CDR2 YYDKDF, per germline (reference sequence). The V and J ends lost 3 bases and 7 bases, in that order; junction bases with no gene match: 9. This chain's CDR3 is CATSSQGQGGLEQYF. CDR3 bases: TGTGCCACCAGCAGTCAAGGACAGGGGGGTCTGGAGCAGTACTTC.

CDR3 in amino acids: CASSLLAAGRGSGYTF. Here the CDR3 DNA reads TGTGCCAGCAGTTTATTGGCGGCGGGCAGGGGATCTGGCTACACCTTC. The chain employs TRBV28 and TRBJ1-2, with D possibly being TRBD1 (6 bases). V was shortened by 1 base and J by 7 bases, with 19 bases between the two germline ends. The CDR3 has 16 residues. The germline V gene has CDR1 MDHEN and CDR2 SYDVKM.

The V call is TRBV5-4, the J call TRBJ1-2; no firm D call. Per the germline V gene, CDR1 is SGHNT and CDR2 is YYREEE (reference sequence). V shed 2 bases and J shed 1 base, with 9 bases lying between them. The CDR3 sequence is 14 residues long. CDR3 coding DNA: TGTGCCAGCAGCTTTGGTCAGGTTAACTATGGCTACACCTTC. Its translation is CASSFGQVNYGYTF.

The table lists this clone with a few counts. This chain uses TRBV29-1 with TRBJ2-5; D gene uncertain. The CDR3 length is 12 residues. Germline values: CDR1 SQVTM, CDR2 ANQGSEA. V lost 3 bases to trimming and J lost 5 bases, with 10 bases between them. The CDR3 DNA follows: TGCAGCGTTGACTCCAGTGGCGAGACCCAGTACTTC. It yields the protein CSVDSSGETQYF.

This rearrangement joins TRBV25-1 to TRBJ1-1, with 7 positions matching TRBD1. Germline CDR1 reads MGHDK; CDR2 reads SYGVNS. V shed 4 bases, J shed 1 base, and the junction held 6 bases outside the gene matches. The CDR3 has 15 residues. The CDR3 sequence is CASSGRDSGNTEAFF. The CDR3 nucleotides read TGTGCCAGCAGTGGCAGGGACAGCGGGAACACTGAAGCTTTCTTT.

The chain couples TRBV19 to TRBJ2-7; no reliable D call. V was shortened by 4 bases and J by 0 bases, with 16 bases between the two germline ends. The CDR3 is 16 residues long. Germline CDR1 LNHDA, CDR2 SQIVND (reference sequence). CDR3 amino acids: CASSKGWSATSYEQYF. DNA for the CDR3: TGTGCCAGTAGTAAAGGATGGAGCGCGACCTCCTACGAGCAGTACTTC.

The V call is TRBV28, the J call TRBJ2-3, with TRBD2 matching 13 bases. This CDR3 comprises 19 residues. The junction had 14 bases not matched to a gene; V was cut back by 4 bases and J by 4 bases. In germline, CDR1 is MDHEN, CDR2 SYDVKM. CDR3 amino acids: CASSYSRDGTSGTPDTQYF. In DNA form, the CDR3 reads TGTGCCAGCAGTTACTCGCGAGATGGGACTAGCGGGACCCCAGATACGCAGTATTTT.

The rearrangement uses TRBV2 and TRBJ2-1; weak D call: TRBD1 (7 bases). V lost 4 bases, J lost 8 bases, and 12 bases lay in between. CDR3 length: 13 residues. The germline V gene encodes CDR1 SNHLY and CDR2 FYNNEI. CDR3 loop: CASSGQGGHEQFF. The CDR3 coding sequence is TGTGCCAGCAGTGGACAGGGAGGTCATGAGCAGTTCTTC.

The chain links TRBV10-1 to TRBJ2-2; TRBD2 aligns across 10 bases. CDR3 size: 13 residues. V was pared by 8 bases and J by 5 bases, with 2 bases of the junction left unmatched. CDR1 and CDR2 from the germline V gene are WNHNN and SYGVQD (reference sequence). In DNA form, the CDR3 reads TGCGCCAGCGGACTAGCGGCTACCGGGGAGCTGTTTTTT. This translates into CASGLAATGELFF.

This chain joins TRBV18 and TRBJ2-1, with 8 nucleotides matching TRBD2. Germline V gene sequence: CDR1 KGHSH, CDR2 LQKENI. This CDR3 comprises 16 residues. V trimming: 6 bases; J trimming: 0 bases; junction bases outside the gene matches: 7. Here the CDR3 reads CASSPSGLGSYNEQFF. DNA for the CDR3: TGTGCCAGCTCCCCTAGCGGGTTGGGCTCCTACAATGAGCAGTTCTTC.

This chain uses TRBV6-5 with TRBJ2-5; 8 nucleotides line up with TRBD1. The germline V gene encodes CDR1 MNHEY and CDR2 SVGAGI. This CDR3 is 15 amino acids long. After removal of 2 bases from V and 4 bases from J, the junction contained 6 bases not matched to a gene. The CDR3 loop is CASSYPGQGSETQYF. DNA of the CDR3: TGTGCCAGCAGTTACCCCGGACAGGGCTCAGAGACCCAGTACTTC.

This clone appeared a few times. The chain combines TRBV20-1 with TRBJ2-1; perhaps TRBD1 as D (5 bases). The V and J ends lost 3 bases and 7 bases respectively, with 7 bases between them. The length of the CDR3 is 11 residues. Germline CDR1 reads DFQATT; CDR2 reads SNEGSKA (reference sequence). The CDR3 coding sequence is TGCAGTGCTAGCAGGACAAATGAGCAGTTCTTC. Residues: CSASRTNEQFF.

The chain has TRBV11-2 and TRBJ2-2, with 8 bases aligning to TRBD1. CDR3 size: 18 residues. From germline, CDR1 is SGHAT and CDR2 FQNNGV. V gave up 1 base and J gave up 1 base; unmatched junction bases: 8. CDR3 sequence: CASSLVFRGQGNTGELFF. DNA for the CDR3: TGTGCCAGCAGCTTAGTGTTCAGGGGGCAAGGGAACACCGGGGAGCTGTTTTTT.

The chain combines TRBV2 with TRBJ1-2, with 7 bases that match TRBD1. CDR3 length: 11 amino acids. Germline CDR1 is SNHLY and CDR2 is FYNNEI. The CDR3 region has the DNA TGTGCGGAGACAGGGAACTATGGCTACACCTTC. As protein: CAETGNYGYTF.